This record covers a single T cell receptor beta chain. The sample comes from a study of blood T cell repertoires in COVID-19. Which cohort a participant joined came from the clinical history participants gave. CDR1 and CDR2 from the germline V gene are SGHRS and YFSETQ. The germline V and J ends were trimmed by 4 bases and 7 bases, with 8 bases remaining between them. The CDR3 sequence is 11 residues long. The authors' processing: Nucleated cell number was recorded as an estimate derived from reference gene primer amplification. The assay was immunoSEQ multiplex PCR, and TCRdb's table has in-frame clones only and misses some. V, J and clone size are taken as reported in that table, and D and trimming were inferred from the DNA itself. Altogether some 380,000 clones are present, 88% being singletons, with the ten largest covering roughly 1.9%.

Specimen: PBMCs or T cells enriched from blood (not recorded which). This clonotype originated in a middle-aged woman with acute COVID-19. V is TRBV5-1 and J is TRBJ1-1; D uncertain. The CDR3 sequence: CASSLGLEAFF. The DNA of the CDR3 is TGCGCCAGCAGCCTCGGACTTGAAGCTTTCTTT.